This TCR beta chain was recorded in a study of blood T cell repertoires in COVID-19. The cohort comprised adults aged about 18 to 100 years residing in approximately 25 US areas. Cohorts were determined from participant-reported clinical history. For recovered donors of Cohort 3, there were two negative PCRs, clearance, or symptom resolution. Methods used by the authors: Estimates of nucleated cell counts were drawn from the amplification of reference gene primers. TCRdb's copy holds only in-frame clones and misses some; the assay was immunoSEQ multiplex PCR. V and J calls plus clone size are reproduced from that table; the DNA served to infer D and trimming. The sample shows roughly 300,000 clones, about nine tenths of them seen only once. The sequence came from a man aged 30-40 years who had recovered from COVID-19. Material for sequencing was PBMCs or T cells enriched from blood (not recorded which).

The CDR3 sequence: CASSERGRGEKLFF. Here the CDR3 DNA reads TGTGCCAGCAGTGAAAGGGGGAGGGGTGAAAAACTGTTTTTT. V gene TRBV6-1 combines with J gene TRBJ1-4, with D possibly TRBD1 on 6 matching bases. Germline V gene lookup returns CDR1 MNHNS and CDR2 SASEGT. There are 14 residues in the CDR3. The V gene lost 2 bases and the J gene lost 7 bases, with 11 bases spanning the gap.